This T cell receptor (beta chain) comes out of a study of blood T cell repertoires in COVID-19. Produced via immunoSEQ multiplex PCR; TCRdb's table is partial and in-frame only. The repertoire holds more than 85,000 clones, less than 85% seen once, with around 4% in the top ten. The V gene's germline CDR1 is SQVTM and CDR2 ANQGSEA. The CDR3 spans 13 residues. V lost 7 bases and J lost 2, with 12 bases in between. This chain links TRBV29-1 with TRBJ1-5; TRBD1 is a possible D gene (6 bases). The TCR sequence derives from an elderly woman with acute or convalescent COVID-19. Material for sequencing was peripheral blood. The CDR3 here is CSGTTGRNQPQHF. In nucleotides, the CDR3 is TGCAGCGGAACGACAGGCCGCAATCAGCCCCAGCATTTT. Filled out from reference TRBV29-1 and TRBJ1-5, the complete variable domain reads SAVISQKPSRDICQRGTSLTIQCQVDSQVTMMFWYRQQPGQSLTLIATANQGSEATYESGFVIDKFPISRPNLTFSTLTVSNMSPEDSSIYLCSGTTGRNQPQHFGDGTRLSIL.